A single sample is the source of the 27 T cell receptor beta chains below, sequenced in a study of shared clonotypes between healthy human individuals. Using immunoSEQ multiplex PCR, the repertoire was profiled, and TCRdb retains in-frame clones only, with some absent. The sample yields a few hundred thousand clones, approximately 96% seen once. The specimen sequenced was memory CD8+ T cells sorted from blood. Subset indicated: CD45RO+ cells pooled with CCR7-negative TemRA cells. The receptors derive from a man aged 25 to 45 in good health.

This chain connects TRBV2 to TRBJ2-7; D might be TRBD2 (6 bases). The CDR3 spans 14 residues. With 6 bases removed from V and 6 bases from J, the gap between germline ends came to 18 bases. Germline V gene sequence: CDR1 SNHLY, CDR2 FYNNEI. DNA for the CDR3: TGTGCCAGCAGCCGTGGGGATTTAGCGGCCGAGCAGTACTTC. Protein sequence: CASSRGDLAAEQYF.

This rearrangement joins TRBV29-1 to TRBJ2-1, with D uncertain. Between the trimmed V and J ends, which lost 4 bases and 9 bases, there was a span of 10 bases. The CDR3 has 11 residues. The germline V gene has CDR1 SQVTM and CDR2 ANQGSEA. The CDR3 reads CSVVSGLEQFF. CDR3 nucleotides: TGCAGCGTTGTGTCTGGTCTTGAGCAGTTCTTC.

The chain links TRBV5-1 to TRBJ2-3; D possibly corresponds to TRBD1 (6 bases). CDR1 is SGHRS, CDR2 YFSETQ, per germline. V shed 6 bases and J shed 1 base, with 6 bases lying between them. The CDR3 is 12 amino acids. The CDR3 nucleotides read TGCGCCAGCACAGGGGGCACAGATACGCAGTATTTT. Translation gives CASTGGTDTQYF.

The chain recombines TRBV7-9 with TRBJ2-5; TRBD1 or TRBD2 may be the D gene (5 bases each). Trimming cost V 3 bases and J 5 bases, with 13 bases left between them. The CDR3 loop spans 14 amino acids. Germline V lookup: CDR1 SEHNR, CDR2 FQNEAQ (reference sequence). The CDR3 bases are TGTGCCAGCAGCTTGGGGACGGGCAAGGAGACCCAGTACTTC. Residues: CASSLGTGKETQYF.

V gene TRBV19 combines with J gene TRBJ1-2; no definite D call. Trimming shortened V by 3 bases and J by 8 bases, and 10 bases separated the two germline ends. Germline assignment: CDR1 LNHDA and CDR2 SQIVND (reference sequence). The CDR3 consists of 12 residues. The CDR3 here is CASSISGIGYTF. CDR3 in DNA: TGTGCCAGTAGTATCTCCGGGATCGGCTACACCTTC.

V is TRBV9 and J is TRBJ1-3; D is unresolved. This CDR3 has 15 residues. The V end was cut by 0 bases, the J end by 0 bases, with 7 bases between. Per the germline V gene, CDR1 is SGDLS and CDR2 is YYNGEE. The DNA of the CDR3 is TGTGCCAGCAGCGTAGCGGCTATCTCTGGAAACACCATATATTTT. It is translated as CASSVAAISGNTIYF.

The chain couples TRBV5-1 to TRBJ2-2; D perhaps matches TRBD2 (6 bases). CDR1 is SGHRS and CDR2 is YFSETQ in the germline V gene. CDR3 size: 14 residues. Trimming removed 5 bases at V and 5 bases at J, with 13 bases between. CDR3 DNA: TGCGCCAGCAGTCAAAGGGGAGGTACCGGGGAGCTGTTTTTT. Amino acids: CASSQRGGTGELFF.

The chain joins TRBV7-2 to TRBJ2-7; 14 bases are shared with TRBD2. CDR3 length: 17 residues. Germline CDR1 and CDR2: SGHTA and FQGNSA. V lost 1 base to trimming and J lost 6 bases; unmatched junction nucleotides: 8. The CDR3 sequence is CASSLEAPTSGRGEQYF. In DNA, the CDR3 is TGTGCCAGCAGCTTAGAGGCCCCGACTAGCGGGAGGGGCGAGCAGTACTTC. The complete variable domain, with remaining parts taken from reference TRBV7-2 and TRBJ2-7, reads GAGVSQSPSNKVTEKGKDVELRCDPISGHTALYWYRQSLGQGLEFLIYFQGNSAPDKSGLPSDRFSAERTGGSVSTLTIQRTQQEDSAVYLCASSLEAPTSGRGEQYFGPGTRLTVT.

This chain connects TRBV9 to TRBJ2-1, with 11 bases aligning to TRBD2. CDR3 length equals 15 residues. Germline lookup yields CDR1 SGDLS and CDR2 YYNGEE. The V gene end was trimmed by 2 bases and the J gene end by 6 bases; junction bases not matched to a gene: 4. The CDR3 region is CASSVLTSGTNEQFF. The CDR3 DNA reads TGTGCCAGCAGCGTTCTGACTAGCGGGACCAATGAGCAGTTCTTC.

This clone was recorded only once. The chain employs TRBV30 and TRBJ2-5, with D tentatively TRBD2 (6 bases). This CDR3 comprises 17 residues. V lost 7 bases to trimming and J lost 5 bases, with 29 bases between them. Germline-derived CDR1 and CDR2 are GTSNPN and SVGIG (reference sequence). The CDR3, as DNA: TGTGCCTTAGGGCACGCGGCAAGGACTATTTTTCGGGAGACCCAGTACTTC. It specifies CALGHAARTIFRETQYF.

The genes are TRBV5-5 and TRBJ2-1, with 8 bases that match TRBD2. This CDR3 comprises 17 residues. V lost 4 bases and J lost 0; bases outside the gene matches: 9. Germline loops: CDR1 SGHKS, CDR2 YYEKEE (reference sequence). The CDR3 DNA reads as TGTGCCAGCAGCCTTCCGAATCTAGCGGGCTCCTACAATGAGCAGTTCTTC. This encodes CASSLPNLAGSYNEQFF.

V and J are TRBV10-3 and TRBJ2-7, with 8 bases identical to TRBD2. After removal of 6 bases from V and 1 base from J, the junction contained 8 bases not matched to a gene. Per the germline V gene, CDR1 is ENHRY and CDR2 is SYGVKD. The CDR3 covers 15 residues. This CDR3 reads CAISARTSLSYEQYF. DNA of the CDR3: TGTGCCATCAGCGCCAGGACTAGCCTTTCCTACGAGCAGTACTTC.

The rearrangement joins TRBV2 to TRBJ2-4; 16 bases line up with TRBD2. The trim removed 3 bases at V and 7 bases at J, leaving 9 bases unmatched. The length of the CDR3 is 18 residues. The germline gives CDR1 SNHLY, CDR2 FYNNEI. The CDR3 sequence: CASSDPGLAGGPGNIQYF. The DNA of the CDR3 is TGTGCCAGCAGTGACCCGGGACTAGCGGGAGGGCCAGGGAACATTCAGTACTTC. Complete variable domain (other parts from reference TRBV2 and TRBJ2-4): EPEVTQTPSHQVTQMGQEVILRCVPISNHLYFYWYRQILGQKVEFLVSFYNNEISEKSEIFDDQFSVERPDGSNFTLKIRSTKLEDSAMYFCASSDPGLAGGPGNIQYFGAGTRLSVL.

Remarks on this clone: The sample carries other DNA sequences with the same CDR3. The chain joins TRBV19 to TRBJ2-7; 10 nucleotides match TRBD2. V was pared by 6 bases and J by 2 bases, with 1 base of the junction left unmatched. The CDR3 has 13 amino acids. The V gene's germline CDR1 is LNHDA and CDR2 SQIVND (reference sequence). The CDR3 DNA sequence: TGTGCCAGTAGCCTAGCGGGAGCCTACGAGCAGTACTTC. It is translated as CASSLAGAYEQYF.

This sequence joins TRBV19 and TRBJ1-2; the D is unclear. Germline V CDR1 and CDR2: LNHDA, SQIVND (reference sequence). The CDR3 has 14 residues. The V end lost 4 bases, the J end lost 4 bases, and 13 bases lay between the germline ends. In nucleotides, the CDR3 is TGTGCCAGTAGTACCCCCGGAAGGACCTATGGCTACACCTTC. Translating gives CASSTPGRTYGYTF.

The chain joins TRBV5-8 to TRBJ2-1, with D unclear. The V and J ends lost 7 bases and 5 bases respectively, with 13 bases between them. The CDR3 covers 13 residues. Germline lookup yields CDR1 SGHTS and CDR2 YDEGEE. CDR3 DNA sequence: TGTGCCAGCCCGAACCTCGGTCACAATGAGCAGTTCTTC. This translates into CASPNLGHNEQFF.

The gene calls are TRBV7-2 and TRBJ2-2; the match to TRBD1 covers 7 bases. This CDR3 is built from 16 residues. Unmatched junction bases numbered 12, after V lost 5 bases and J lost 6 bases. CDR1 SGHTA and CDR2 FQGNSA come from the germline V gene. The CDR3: CASSPRQGLLAGELFF. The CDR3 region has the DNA TGTGCCAGCAGCCCACGACAGGGTTTGTTGGCCGGGGAGCTGTTTTTT.

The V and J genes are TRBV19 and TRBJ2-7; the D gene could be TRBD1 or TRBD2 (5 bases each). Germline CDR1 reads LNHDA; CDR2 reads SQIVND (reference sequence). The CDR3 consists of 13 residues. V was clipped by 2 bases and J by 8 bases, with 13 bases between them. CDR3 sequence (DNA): TGTGCCAGTAGTATAAATCCCCGGGGACAGCAGTACTTC. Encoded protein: CASSINPRGQQYF.

The CDR3 reads CAWSVQGSSYEQYF. The CDR3 region has the DNA TGTGCCTGGAGTGTACAGGGGAGCTCCTACGAGCAGTACTTC. The chain is built from TRBV30 and TRBJ2-7; 7 bases match TRBD1. The germline CDR1 and CDR2 sequences are GTSNPN and SVGIG (reference sequence). The CDR3 is 14 residues long. The ends lost 0 bases at V and 0 bases at J; junction bases unmatched: 2.

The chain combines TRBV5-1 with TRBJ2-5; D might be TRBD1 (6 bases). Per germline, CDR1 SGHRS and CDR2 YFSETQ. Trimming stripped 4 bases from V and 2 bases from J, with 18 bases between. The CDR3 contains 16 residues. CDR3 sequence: CASSPGAGTHQETQYF. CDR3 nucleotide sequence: TGCGCCAGCAGCCCCGGAGCCGGGACACATCAAGAGACCCAGTACTTC.

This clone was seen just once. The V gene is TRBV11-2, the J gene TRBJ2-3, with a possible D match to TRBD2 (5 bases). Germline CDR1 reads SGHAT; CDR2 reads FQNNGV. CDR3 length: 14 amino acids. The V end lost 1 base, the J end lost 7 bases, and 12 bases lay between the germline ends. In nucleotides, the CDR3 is TGTGCCAGCAGCTTAGGAAGGTACGGGAATACGCAGTATTTT. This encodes CASSLGRYGNTQYF.

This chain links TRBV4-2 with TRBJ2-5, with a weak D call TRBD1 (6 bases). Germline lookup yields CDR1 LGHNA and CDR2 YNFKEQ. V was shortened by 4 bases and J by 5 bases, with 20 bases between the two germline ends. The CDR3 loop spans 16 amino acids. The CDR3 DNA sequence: TGTGCCAGCAGCCCGGCTACAGGGCAGGAAACTGAGACCCAGTACTTC. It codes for CASSPATGQETETQYF.

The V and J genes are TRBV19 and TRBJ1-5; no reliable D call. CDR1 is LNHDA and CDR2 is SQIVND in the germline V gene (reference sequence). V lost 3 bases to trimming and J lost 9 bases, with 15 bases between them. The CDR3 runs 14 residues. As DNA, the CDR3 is TGTGCCAGTAGTATCGTCCATTTAAATGGGCCCCAGCATTTT. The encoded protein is CASSIVHLNGPQHF. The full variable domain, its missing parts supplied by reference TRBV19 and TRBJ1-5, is DGGITQSPKYLFRKEGQNVTLSCEQNLNHDAMYWYRQDPGQGLRLIYYSQIVNDFQKGDIAEGYSVSREKKESFPLTVTSAQKNPTAFYLCASSIVHLNGPQHFGDGTRLSIL.

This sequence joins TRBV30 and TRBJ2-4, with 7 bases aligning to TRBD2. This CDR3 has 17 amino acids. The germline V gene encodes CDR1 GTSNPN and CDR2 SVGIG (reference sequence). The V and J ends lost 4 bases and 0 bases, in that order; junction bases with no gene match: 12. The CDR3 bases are TGTGCCTGGACCCAAAGGGGAGGGGCCCTAGCCAAAAACATTCAGTACTTC. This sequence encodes CAWTQRGGALAKNIQYF.

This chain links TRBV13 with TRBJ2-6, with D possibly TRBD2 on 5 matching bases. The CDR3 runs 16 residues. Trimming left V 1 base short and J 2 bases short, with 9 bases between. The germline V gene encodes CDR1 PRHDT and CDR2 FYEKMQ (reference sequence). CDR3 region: CASSLARAAGANVLTF. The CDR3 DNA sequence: TGTGCCAGCAGCTTAGCGCGGGCAGCTGGGGCCAACGTCCTGACTTTC.

CDR3 DNA: TGCGCCAGCAGCCCATGGGGCGGGAGGGCCTGGTTCCTAACTCGCACAGATACGCAGTATTTT. Its protein is CASSPWGGRAWFLTRTDTQYF. This chain uses TRBV5-1 with TRBJ2-3, with 9 bases aligning to TRBD2. The CDR3 loop spans 21 amino acids. V gave up 4 bases and J gave up 1 base; unmatched junction bases: 22. Germline V gene lookup returns CDR1 SGHRS and CDR2 YFSETQ.

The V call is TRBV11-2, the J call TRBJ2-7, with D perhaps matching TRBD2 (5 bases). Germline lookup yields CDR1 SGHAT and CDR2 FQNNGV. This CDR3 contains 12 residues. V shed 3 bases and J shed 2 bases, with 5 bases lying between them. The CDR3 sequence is CASSFGTYEQYF. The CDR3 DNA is TGTGCCAGCAGCTTCGGGACCTACGAGCAGTACTTC.